These 2 T cell receptor beta chains were all obtained from the same sample, sequenced in a study of blood T cell repertoires in COVID-19. Sequenced by immunoSEQ multiplex PCR; TCRdb stores in-frame clones only, minus some. Among 200,000 to 300,000 clones listed, approximately 86% were seen once. What was sequenced was peripheral blood. Receptor source: a woman aged 60-70 years who had recovered from COVID-19.

J is TRBJ2-1 and V is TRBV5-1; a weak D match, TRBD1 (5 bases). With 0 bases removed from V and 9 bases from J, the gap between germline ends came to 7 bases. This CDR3 is 12 amino acids long. Per germline, CDR1 SGHRS and CDR2 YFSETQ. CDR3 DNA sequence: TGCGCCAGCAGCTTGGCCCAGGGTGAGCAGTTCTTC. It translates to CASSLAQGEQFF.

About this clone: At one boundary the junction diverges from the germline segment, which might be a read error. The chain combines TRBV12-3 or TRBV12-4 with TRBJ1-4; weak D call: TRBD1 (5 bases). This CDR3 is built from 11 residues. The CDR3 reads CASSLLGEAIF. In DNA form, the CDR3 reads TGTGCCAGCAGTTTATTAGGGGAGGCGATTTTT.